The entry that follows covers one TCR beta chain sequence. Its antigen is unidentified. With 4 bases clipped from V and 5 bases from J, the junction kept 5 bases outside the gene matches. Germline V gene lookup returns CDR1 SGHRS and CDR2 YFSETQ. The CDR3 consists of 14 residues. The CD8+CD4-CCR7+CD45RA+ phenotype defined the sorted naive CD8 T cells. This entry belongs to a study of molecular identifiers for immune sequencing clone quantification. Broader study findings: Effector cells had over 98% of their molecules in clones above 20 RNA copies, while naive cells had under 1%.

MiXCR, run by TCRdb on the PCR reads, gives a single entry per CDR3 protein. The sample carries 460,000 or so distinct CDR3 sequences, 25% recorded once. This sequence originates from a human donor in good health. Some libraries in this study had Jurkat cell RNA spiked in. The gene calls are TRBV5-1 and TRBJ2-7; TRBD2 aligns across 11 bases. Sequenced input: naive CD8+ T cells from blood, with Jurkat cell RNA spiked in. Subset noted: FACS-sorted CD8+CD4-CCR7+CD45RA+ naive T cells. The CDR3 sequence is CASSLSGGADEQYF. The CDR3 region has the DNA TGCGCCAGCAGCCTTAGCGGGGGGGCCGACGAGCAGTACTTC.